The clone carrying this T cell receptor (beta chain) was seen only a few times. The entry originates in a study of response to subunit inactivated influenza vaccine. With 4 bases clipped from V and 3 bases from J, the junction kept 13 bases outside the gene matches. Germline CDR1 and CDR2: SGHRS and YFSETQ. The CDR3 is made up of 16 amino acids. Each CDR3 protein is one row after TCRdb ran MiXCR on the RT-PCR reads. The data show under 200,000 distinct CDR3 sequences, over 9.5% seen once. Another study also made use of these data, one on T cells expressing NK-cell markers. According to that study: It was by 5'RACE template switching with UMIs that TCR beta cDNA was made.

The origin of this receptor is a middle-aged man who received an inactivated influenza vaccine. The chain links TRBV5-1 to TRBJ2-7; 7 nucleotides agree with TRBD2. The input for sequencing was CD8+ T cells sorted from PBMCs, taken roughly 12 days after vaccination. The CDR3 sequence: CASSNPSGMDLYEQYF. The DNA for the CDR3 is TGCGCCAGCAGCAACCCGAGCGGGATGGACCTCTACGAGCAGTACTTC.